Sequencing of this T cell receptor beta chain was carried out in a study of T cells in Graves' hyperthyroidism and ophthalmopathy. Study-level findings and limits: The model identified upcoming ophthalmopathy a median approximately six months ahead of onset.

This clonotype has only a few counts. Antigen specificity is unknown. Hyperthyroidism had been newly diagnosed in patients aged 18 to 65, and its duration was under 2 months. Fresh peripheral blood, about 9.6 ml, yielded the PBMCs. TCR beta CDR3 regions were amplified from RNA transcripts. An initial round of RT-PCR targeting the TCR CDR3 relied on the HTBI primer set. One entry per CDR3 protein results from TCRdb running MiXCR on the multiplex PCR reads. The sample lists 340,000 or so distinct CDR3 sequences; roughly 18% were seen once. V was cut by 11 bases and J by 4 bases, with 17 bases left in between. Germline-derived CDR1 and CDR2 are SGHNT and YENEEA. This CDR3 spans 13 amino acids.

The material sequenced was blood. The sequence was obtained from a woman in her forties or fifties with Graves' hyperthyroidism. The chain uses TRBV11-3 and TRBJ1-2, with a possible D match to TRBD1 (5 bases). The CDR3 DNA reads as TGTGCCGACCATAGGGGCAGCATCTATGGCTACACCTTC. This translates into CADHRGSIYGYTF. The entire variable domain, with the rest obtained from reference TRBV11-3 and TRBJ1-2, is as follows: EAGVVQSPRYKIIEKKQPVAFWCNPISGHNTLYWYLQNLGQGPELLIRYENEEAVDDSQLPKDRFSAERLKGVDSTLKIQPAELGDSAVYLCADHRGSIYGYTFGSGTRLTVV.